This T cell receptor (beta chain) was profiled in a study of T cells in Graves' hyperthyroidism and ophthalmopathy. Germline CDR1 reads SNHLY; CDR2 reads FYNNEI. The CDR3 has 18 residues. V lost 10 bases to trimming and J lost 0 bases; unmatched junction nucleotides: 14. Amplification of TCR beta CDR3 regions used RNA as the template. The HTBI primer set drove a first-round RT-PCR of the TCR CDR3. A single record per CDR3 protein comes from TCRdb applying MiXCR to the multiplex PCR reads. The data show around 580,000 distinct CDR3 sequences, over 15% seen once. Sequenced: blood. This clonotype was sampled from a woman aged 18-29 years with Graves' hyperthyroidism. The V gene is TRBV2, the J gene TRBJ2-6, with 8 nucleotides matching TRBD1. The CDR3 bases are TGTGCCACCAAGGAGATCGGGACAGGTTACTCTGGGGCCAACGTCCTGACTTTC. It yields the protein CATKEIGTGYSGANVLTF.